This T cell receptor (beta chain) was captured in a study of response to subunit inactivated influenza vaccine. This CDR3 comprises 16 residues. J was trimmed by 3 bases and V by 6 bases; bases with no gene match: 13. Germline assignment: CDR1 MDHEN and CDR2 SYDVKM. Using its own MiXCR run on the RT-PCR reads, TCRdb lists one record per CDR3 protein. Of roughly 630,000 distinct CDR3 sequences detected, about 14% appear once; the ten largest clones hold less than 8.5%. The genes are TRBV28 and TRBJ2-7, with 8 bases fitting TRBD2. Sequences were derived from PBMCs from blood, sampled around 15 days before vaccination. The source is a man aged 50 to 59 who received an inactivated influenza vaccine. The CDR3: CASRGSGGLIVYEQYF. CDR3 in DNA: TGTGCCAGCAGAGGGTCGGGGGGGCTGATAGTCTACGAGCAGTACTTC.